This T cell receptor (beta chain) was documented in a study of cytomegalovirus exposure and HLA in healthy donors. Study observations and caveats: The study listed roughly 150 cytomegalovirus-associated TCR beta chains.

Germline loops: CDR1 MDHEN, CDR2 SYDVKM. The length of the CDR3 is 13 residues. V gave up 6 bases and J gave up 3 bases, with 12 bases separating them. In its sample, this clone was seen a few times. Its specificity is unknown. Assay: immunoSEQ multiplex PCR; the TCRdb copy retains only in-frame clones and omits some. The profile shows a few hundred thousand clones, around nine tenths of them singletons. This TCR was sampled from a woman aged 18-30 years in good health and CMV-seronegative. Input material: PBMCs. The chain has TRBV28 and TRBJ2-7, with D possibly being TRBD1 (5 bases). Here the CDR3 reads CASRRWTSYEQYF. Here the CDR3 DNA reads TGTGCCAGCAGACGGTGGACAAGCTACGAGCAGTACTTC.